These 15 T cell receptor beta chains originate from one sample sequenced in a study of blood T cell repertoires in COVID-19. The table came from immunoSEQ multiplex PCR; TCRdb's copy has only in-frame clones and leaves some out. The sample comprises a few hundred thousand clones, over 75% of which are singletons, and about 1.9% rests with the top ten. Sequences were obtained from PBMCs or T cells enriched from blood (not recorded which). The receptors stem from a woman in her fifties or sixties who had recovered from COVID-19.

The rearrangement joins TRBV7-9 to TRBJ2-3; 9 bases are shared with TRBD2. J gave up 3 bases and V 1 base, and 5 bases lay outside the gene matches. Looked up from germline, CDR1 is SEHNR and CDR2 is FQNEAQ (reference sequence). This CDR3 is built from 16 residues. The CDR3 nucleotides read TGTGCCAGCAGCTTAGTTAGCGGGAGTGGTACAGATACGCAGTATTTT. Its translation: CASSLVSGSGTDTQYF. The full variable domain, completed using reference TRBV7-9 and TRBJ2-3, is DTGVSQNPRHKITKRGQNVTFRCDPISEHNRLYWYRQTLGQGPEFLTYFQNEAQLEKSRLLSDRFSAERPKGSFSTLEIQRTEQGDSAMYLCASSLVSGSGTDTQYFGPGTRLTVL.

The gene calls are TRBV9 and TRBJ2-2, with D maybe TRBD2 (6 bases). The CDR3 runs to 16 residues. V gave up 0 bases and J gave up 0 bases, with 9 bases separating them. Germline V lookup: CDR1 SGDLS, CDR2 YYNGEE. CDR3 DNA sequence: TGTGCCAGCAGCGTAGTCGGCGGGGCGAACACCGGGGAGCTGTTTTTT. Its translation: CASSVVGGANTGELFF.

The genes are TRBV27 and TRBJ2-5, with 9 bases aligning to TRBD2. Per the germline V gene, CDR1 is MNHEY and CDR2 is SMNVEV (reference sequence). Trimming removed 3 bases from V and 5 bases from J; junction bases left unmatched: 10. The CDR3 extends over 16 amino acids. The CDR3 region has the DNA TGTGCCAGCAGTTTTCGGGGACTAGCCCGCCTGGAGACCCAGTACTTC. Residues: CASSFRGLARLETQYF.

The V gene is TRBV20-1, the J gene TRBJ2-1; a possible D gene is TRBD2 (7 bases). There are 11 residues in the CDR3. From germline, CDR1 is DFQATT and CDR2 SNEGSKA (reference sequence). With 5 bases removed from V and 12 bases from J, the gap between germline ends came to 14 bases. DNA of the CDR3: TGCAGTGCTGCACTAGCGACAGGGCAGTTCTTC. Translated, it gives CSAALATGQFF.

The V and J genes are TRBV6-5 and TRBJ1-5; D gene ambiguous. The germline CDR1 and CDR2 sequences are MNHEY and SVGAGI. The CDR3 totals 10 residues. V shed 8 bases and J shed 11 bases, with 10 bases lying between them. For the CDR3, the DNA is TGTGCCAGCGCTAATGCGGCCCAGCATTTT. It specifies CASANAAQHF.

J is TRBJ1-2 and V is TRBV29-1, with no clear D. The CDR3 contains 11 residues. V was cut by 5 bases and J by 4 bases, with 8 bases left in between. Germline CDR1 reads SQVTM; CDR2 reads ANQGSEA. Here the CDR3 reads CSVTNSYGYTF. The CDR3, as DNA: TGCAGCGTTACCAACAGCTATGGCTACACCTTC.

The gene calls are TRBV4-1 and TRBJ2-1, with D unclear. V was trimmed by 0 bases and J by 5 bases, leaving 14 bases between them. The CDR3 is made up of 16 amino acids. CDR1 and CDR2 from the germline V gene are MGHRA and YSYEKL. The CDR3, as DNA: TGCGCCAGCAGCCAAGAGATGTTAGCCCGCCACAATGAGCAGTTCTTC. Translated, it gives CASSQEMLARHNEQFF.

This clone showed up just a few times. This chain uses TRBV28 with TRBJ2-7; D may be TRBD2 (6 bases). CDR1 is MDHEN, CDR2 SYDVKM, per germline. The CDR3 sequence is 15 residues long. V was cut by 6 bases and J by 0 bases, with 15 bases left in between. The chain's CDR3 is CASRRGGDHSYEQYF. CDR3 bases: TGTGCCAGCAGGCGAGGAGGGGATCACTCCTACGAGCAGTACTTC.

The chain has TRBV3-1 (or the pseudogene TRBV3-2) and TRBJ1-2; D unclear. The germline CDR1 and CDR2 sequences are LGHDT and YNNKEL (reference sequence). The CDR3 covers 12 residues. Trimming pared 9 bases from V and 7 bases from J, leaving 15 bases between. The DNA of the CDR3 is TGTGCCAGTTCAGGTGTCTGGTCTGGCTACACCTTC. Translation: CASSGVWSGYTF.

The chain employs TRBV15 and TRBJ2-2, with 10 bases aligning to TRBD1. Looked up from germline, CDR1 is LNHNV and CDR2 is YYDKDF (reference sequence). CDR3 length equals 16 residues. The trim removed 3 bases at V and 5 bases at J, leaving 6 bases unmatched. Written as DNA, the CDR3 is TGTGCCACCAGCAGGGGGACAGGGGTCGGAACCGGGGAGCTGTTTTTT. It yields the protein CATSRGTGVGTGELFF. Full variable domain (missing parts from reference TRBV15 and TRBJ2-2): DAMVIQNPRYQVTQFGKPVTLSCSQTLNHNVMYWYQQKSSQAPKLLFHYYDKDFNNEADTPDNFQSRRPNTSFCFLDIRSPGLGDTAMYLCATSRGTGVGTGELFFGEGSRLTVL.

The chain couples TRBV7-2 to TRBJ2-1; TRBD2 agrees at 11 bases. This CDR3 contains 18 residues. Germline trimming cut 0 bases from V and 3 bases from J; bases unmatched to any gene: 7. Germline V gives CDR1 SGHTA, CDR2 FQGNSA. The chain's CDR3 is CASSLAGLADRVYNEQFF. The CDR3 nucleotides read TGTGCCAGCAGCTTAGCGGGACTAGCGGACAGGGTCTACAATGAGCAGTTCTTC. The full variable domain, rest sourced from reference TRBV7-2 and TRBJ2-1, is GAGVSQSPSNKVTEKGKDVELRCDPISGHTALYWYRQSLGQGLEFLIYFQGNSAPDKSGLPSDRFSAERTGGSVSTLTIQRTQQEDSAVYLCASSLAGLADRVYNEQFFGPGTRLTVL.

The gene calls are TRBV7-9 and TRBJ1-2, with a tentative D call TRBD1 (6 bases). The CDR3 is 11 amino acids. Trimming removed 5 bases from V and 7 bases from J, with 8 bases in between. Germline-derived CDR1 and CDR2 are SEHNR and FQNEAQ (reference sequence). This chain's CDR3 is CASSPGAGYTF. For the CDR3, the DNA is TGTGCCAGCAGCCCAGGGGCTGGCTACACCTTC.

The J gene is TRBJ2-6, the V gene TRBV9, with 10 bases matching TRBD2. The CDR3 is made up of 18 amino acids. J lost 0 bases, V lost 0 bases, and 3 bases had no gene match. Looked up from germline, CDR1 is SGDLS and CDR2 is YYNGEE. The CDR3 DNA follows: TGTGCCAGCAGCGTAGATAGCGGGAGGAGCTCTGGGGCCAACGTCCTGACTTTC. As protein: CASSVDSGRSSGANVLTF.

The chain links TRBV2 to TRBJ2-5, with D uncertain. The CDR3 covers 14 residues. Trimming stripped 4 bases from V and 0 bases from J, with 9 bases between. CDR1 is SNHLY and CDR2 is FYNNEI in the germline V gene. The DNA for the CDR3 is TGTGCCAGCAGTGCCCAGGCTAACCAAGAGACCCAGTACTTC. Translated, it gives CASSAQANQETQYF.

To note about this clone: The same CDR3 is also encoded by other DNA sequences in this sample. The rearrangement links TRBV5-1 to TRBJ2-1; TRBD2 is a possible D gene (5 bases). Trimming left V 1 base short and J 0 bases short, with 11 bases between. Germline V gives CDR1 SGHRS, CDR2 YFSETQ. The CDR3 has 16 amino acids. The CDR3 here is CASSLIGVGSYNEQFF. CDR3 DNA: TGCGCCAGCAGCTTGATCGGGGTAGGCTCCTACAATGAGCAGTTCTTC.